These 20 T cell receptor beta chains originate from one sample sequenced in a study of cytomegalovirus exposure and HLA in healthy donors. This PCR relied on a set of 60 Vbeta primers and 13 Jbeta primers. Method: immunoSEQ multiplex PCR; TCRdb's copy keeps in-frame clones and lacks some. The sample shows some 180,000 clones, around 80% of them seen only once. Sequences were obtained from PBMCs. The receptors come from a young man in good health and CMV-seronegative.

The chain has TRBV2 and TRBJ2-7; the match to TRBD1 covers 7 bases. V was clipped by 3 bases and J by 3 bases; unmatched bases: 5. The CDR3 has 14 amino acids. Germline V gives CDR1 SNHLY, CDR2 FYNNEI. The CDR3 is CASSDWQGDYEQYF. The CDR3 region has the DNA TGTGCCAGCAGTGACTGGCAGGGGGACTACGAGCAGTACTTC.

The chain combines TRBV7-9 with TRBJ2-1; D is unresolved. From germline, CDR1 is SEHNR and CDR2 FQNEAQ (reference sequence). CDR3 size: 11 residues. V was trimmed by 9 bases and J by 1 base, leaving 4 bases between them. Here the CDR3 reads CASRSYNEQFF. The CDR3 coding sequence is TGTGCCAGTCGGTCCTACAATGAGCAGTTCTTC.

The gene calls are TRBV10-1 and TRBJ2-5; D possibly corresponds to TRBD2 (6 bases). Trimming removed 5 bases at V and 5 bases at J, with 12 bases between. This CDR3 contains 13 residues. Germline values: CDR1 WNHNN, CDR2 SYGVQD (reference sequence). The CDR3 nucleotides read TGCGCCAGCAGTTGGGGAGGAGAGGAGACCCAGTACTTC. This codes for CASSWGGEETQYF.

The chain links TRBV7-9 to TRBJ2-1, with TRBD2 as a possible D gene (5 bases). Germline CDR1 SEHNR, CDR2 FQNEAQ (reference sequence). V was pared by 6 bases and J by 9 bases, with 15 bases between. This CDR3 contains 13 residues. Here the CDR3 reads CASSPKGEGEQFF. As DNA, the CDR3 is TGTGCCAGCAGTCCTAAAGGCGAGGGTGAGCAGTTCTTC.

V is TRBV12-2 and J is TRBJ2-2; TRBD2 reflects the table's D call only, with no check against the DNA. TRBV12-2 is given as a pseudogene. The CDR3 is 17 residues long. CDR3 sequence (DNA): TGTGCAAGTCGCTACCCGGGACTAGCGGAGAACACCGGGGAGCTGTTTTTT. The encoded protein is CASRYPGLAENTGELFF.

V gene TRBV10-2 combines with J gene TRBJ1-5; TRBD1 agrees at 9 bases. Germline V CDR1 and CDR2: WSHSY, SAAADI. This CDR3 has 15 residues. V shed 5 bases, J shed 4 bases, and the junction held 6 bases outside the gene matches. CDR3 amino acids: CASSTGTGYNQPQHF. For the CDR3, the DNA is TGCGCCAGCAGTACCGGGACAGGGTATAATCAGCCCCAGCATTTT.

V usage is TRBV18 and J usage is TRBJ1-1, with 9 bases lining up with TRBD1. The CDR3 has 16 amino acids. With 3 bases clipped from V and 0 bases from J, the junction kept 5 bases outside the gene matches. Germline loops: CDR1 KGHSH, CDR2 LQKENI. The DNA of the CDR3 is TGTGCCAGCTCACCCCTGGGACAGGGTTTGAACACTGAAGCTTTCTTT. It translates to CASSPLGQGLNTEAFF.

This sequence joins TRBV27 and TRBJ2-5, with TRBD1 matching 8 bases. CDR1 and CDR2 from the germline V gene are MNHEY and SMNVEV (reference sequence). The J segment lost 2 bases and the V segment lost 5 bases, leaving 7 bases of the junction unmatched. The CDR3 is 15 amino acids. CDR3 loop: CASSPTGARQETQYF. The DNA for the CDR3 is TGTGCCAGCAGTCCGACAGGGGCGAGACAAGAGACCCAGTACTTC.

This chain uses TRBV9 with TRBJ2-3, with 11 bases matching TRBD1. The V and J ends lost 3 bases and 0 bases, in that order; junction bases with no gene match: 9. The CDR3 has 18 residues. Germline CDR1 and CDR2: SGDLS and YYNGEE. CDR3 region: CASSAWTGGPRSTDTQYF. CDR3 DNA sequence: TGTGCCAGCAGCGCGTGGACAGGGGGCCCCCGCAGCACAGATACGCAGTATTTT.

This clone was seen just once. The chain combines TRBV29-1 with TRBJ2-1; 7 bases map to TRBD2. There are 15 residues in the CDR3. The junction had 9 bases not matched to a gene; V was cut back by 1 base and J by 6 bases. Germline CDR1 and CDR2: SQVTM and ANQGSEA. CDR3 residues: CSVEGEGRQLNEQFF. The CDR3 nucleotides are TGCAGCGTTGAAGGGGAGGGGAGACAGCTCAATGAGCAGTTCTTC.

The V call is TRBV30, the J call TRBJ2-5; TRBD2 matches 7 bases. Judging by the DNA end, TRBJ2-7 fits better; the J call may be wrong. Germline CDR1 GTSNPN, CDR2 SVGIG (reference sequence). The CDR3 consists of 13 residues. The CDR3 is CAWMGGASYEQYF. CDR3 nucleotides: TGTGCCTGGATGGGAGGGGCGTCCTACGAGCAGTACTTC.

The chain carries TRBV28 and TRBJ1-2; D not resolved. CDR1 and CDR2 (germline): MDHEN, SYDVKM. The germline V and J ends were trimmed by 5 bases and 4 bases, with 14 bases remaining between them. The CDR3 is 14 residues long. As DNA, the CDR3 is TGTGCCAGCAGTATTTCCGGGAGCTTCTATGGCTACACCTTC. Translated: CASSISGSFYGYTF.

The rearrangement joins TRBV19 to TRBJ1-1, with D unclear. Trimming stripped 1 base from V and 1 base from J, with 7 bases between. The CDR3 length is 14 residues. Germline assignment: CDR1 LNHDA and CDR2 SQIVND (reference sequence). CDR3 loop: CASSIGTGNTEAFF. The CDR3 coding sequence is TGTGCCAGTAGTATAGGAACGGGGAACACTGAAGCTTTCTTT.

The chain has TRBV7-3 and TRBJ2-3, with D tentatively TRBD1 (6 bases). The CDR3 is 15 amino acids. Germline CDR1 SGHTA, CDR2 FQGTGA. V shed 2 bases and J shed 3 bases, with 12 bases lying between them. The CDR3 spells CASSLGQPKTDTQYF. Here the CDR3 DNA reads TGTGCCAGCAGCTTAGGACAGCCAAAAACAGATACGCAGTATTTT.

The genes are TRBV30 and TRBJ1-1; D is perhaps TRBD1 (5 bases). Per germline, CDR1 GTSNPN and CDR2 SVGIG (reference sequence). V was clipped by 2 bases and J by 3 bases, with 7 bases between them. This CDR3 contains 12 residues. CDR3 sequence: CAWSPRDTEAFF. The CDR3 DNA reads TGTGCCTGGAGTCCCAGGGACACTGAAGCTTTCTTT.

This sequence joins TRBV7-9 and TRBJ1-2; 11 bases align to TRBD1. The V and J ends lost 5 bases and 8 bases, in that order; junction bases with no gene match: 7. Germline loops: CDR1 SEHNR, CDR2 FQNEAQ (reference sequence). The CDR3 totals 14 residues. The CDR3 nucleotides read TGTGCCAGCAGCGTCGGGACAGGGGGACTGGGCTACACCTTC. It translates to CASSVGTGGLGYTF.

The V gene is TRBV19, the J gene TRBJ1-2, with D maybe TRBD1 (6 bases). Trimming took 5 bases from V and 3 from J, leaving 16 bases between them. Germline CDR1 LNHDA, CDR2 SQIVND (reference sequence). This CDR3 spans 15 amino acids. CDR3: CASSVRDTQHYGYTF. The CDR3 DNA is TGTGCCAGTAGTGTCCGGGACACACAACACTATGGCTACACCTTC.

The rearrangement joins TRBV5-1 to TRBJ1-4, with 12 nucleotides matching TRBD1. The V segment lost 0 bases and the J segment 8 bases; nucleotides outside the gene matches: 8. The V gene's germline CDR1 is SGHRS and CDR2 YFSETQ. This CDR3 has 17 amino acids. CDR3 nucleotide sequence: TGCGCCAGCAGCTTGGTGGGACAGGGGGCCCGAGACGAAAAACTGTTTTTT. Translation: CASSLVGQGARDEKLFF.

A single count supports this clone. The V call is TRBV29-1, the J call TRBJ2-7, with a weak D call TRBD1 (5 bases). Germline CDR1 and CDR2: SQVTM and ANQGSEA. The CDR3 loop spans 16 amino acids. Trimming left V 2 bases short and J 0 bases short, with 17 bases between. The CDR3 bases are TGCAGCGTTGAAATCCCTAGTCTGGGGCGCTCCTACGAGCAGTACTTC. Translation gives CSVEIPSLGRSYEQYF.

The rearrangement joins TRBV5-3 to TRBJ2-3; no clear D. TRBV5-3 is classed as an ORF, of uncertain function. V lost 4 bases, J lost 6 bases, and 3 bases lay in between. The CDR3 length is 10 residues. As DNA, the CDR3 is TGTGCCAGAAGCCCGGATACGCAGTATTTT. It translates to CARSPDTQYF.